Listed below are T cell receptor beta chains from one sample, sequenced in a study of T cells in Graves' hyperthyroidism and ophthalmopathy. One entry per CDR3 protein results from TCRdb running MiXCR on the multiplex PCR reads. The sample includes about 610,000 distinct CDR3 sequences, 15% to 20% seen only once; the top ten take about 3.5%. Sample: blood. These receptors all come from a woman between 35 and 50 years old with Graves' ophthalmopathy. Both conserved end residues are trimmed from each CDR3. The D gene is left open where the match is weak.

j_gene: TRBJ2-1; d_gene: TRBD2; v_gene: TRBV5-1; CDR3aa: ASSWEGAHYNEQF
j_gene: TRBJ2-7; d_gene: NA; v_gene: TRBV3-1; CDR3aa: ASSQGMVPTYEQY
j_gene: TRBJ2-1; d_gene: TRBD2; v_gene: TRBV28; CDR3aa: ASSGATSGSNEQF
j_gene: TRBJ1-2; d_gene: NA; v_gene: TRBV20-1; CDR3aa: SARDHGSQEVT
j_gene: TRBJ2-7; d_gene: TRBD2; v_gene: TRBV2; CDR3aa: ASSQRLAGGLEQY
j_gene: TRBJ2-1; d_gene: TRBD1; v_gene: TRBV19; CDR3aa: ASSPEWDREQF
j_gene: TRBJ2-7; d_gene: NA; v_gene: TRBV15; CDR3aa: ATSSQPGYEQY
j_gene: TRBJ2-7; d_gene: NA; v_gene: TRBV5-6; CDR3aa: ASSRRVLRSYEQY
j_gene: TRBJ1-5; d_gene: TRBD1; v_gene: TRBV2; CDR3aa: ASRQQGISNQPQH
j_gene: TRBJ2-7; d_gene: NA; v_gene: TRBV2; CDR3aa: ASREQLLPLYEQY
j_gene: TRBJ2-5; d_gene: TRBD2; v_gene: TRBV5-1; CDR3aa: ASSSGGTSSETQY
j_gene: TRBJ1-1; d_gene: NA; v_gene: TRBV7-9; CDR3aa: ASSLVGAITEAF
j_gene: TRBJ2-2; d_gene: NA; v_gene: TRBV7-9; CDR3aa: ASSLFAGELF
j_gene: TRBJ2-3; d_gene: TRBD2; v_gene: TRBV10-1; CDR3aa: ASSTSGSDADTQY
j_gene: TRBJ2-1; d_gene: NA; v_gene: TRBV20-1; CDR3aa: SADGTGEPSGRFYNEQF
j_gene: TRBJ2-3; d_gene: TRBD1; v_gene: TRBV4-1; CDR3aa: ASSQEQGAGDTQY
j_gene: TRBJ2-3; d_gene: NA; v_gene: TRBV3-1; CDR3aa: ASSQDWGTDTQY